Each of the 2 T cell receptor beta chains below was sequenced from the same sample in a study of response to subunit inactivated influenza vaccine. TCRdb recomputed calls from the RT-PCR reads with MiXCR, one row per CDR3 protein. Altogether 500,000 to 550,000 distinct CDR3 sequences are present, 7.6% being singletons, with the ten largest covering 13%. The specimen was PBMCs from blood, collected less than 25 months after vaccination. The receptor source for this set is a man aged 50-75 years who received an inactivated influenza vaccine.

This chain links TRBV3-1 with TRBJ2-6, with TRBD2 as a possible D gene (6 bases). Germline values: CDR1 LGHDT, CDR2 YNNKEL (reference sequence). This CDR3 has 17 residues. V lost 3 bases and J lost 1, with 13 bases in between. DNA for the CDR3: TGTGCCAGCAGCCAGGGAGTTGGGGGGTCTGGGGCCAACGTCCTGACTTTC. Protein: CASSQGVGGSGANVLTF. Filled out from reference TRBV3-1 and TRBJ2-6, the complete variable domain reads DTAVSQTPKYLVTQMGNDKSIKCEQNLGHDTMYWYKQDSKKFLKIMFSYNNKELIINETVPNRFSPKSPDKAHLNLHINSLELGDSAVYFCASSQGVGGSGANVLTFGAGSRLTVL.

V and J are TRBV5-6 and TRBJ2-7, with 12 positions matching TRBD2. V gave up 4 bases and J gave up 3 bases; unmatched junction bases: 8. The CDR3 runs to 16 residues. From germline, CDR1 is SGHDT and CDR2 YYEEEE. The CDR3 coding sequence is TGTGCCAGCAGCCCCGGGACTAGCGGGTGGTTCTACGAGCAGTACTTC. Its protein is CASSPGTSGWFYEQYF.